A single T cell receptor beta chain is shown here with its context. The data were taken from a study of cytomegalovirus exposure and HLA in healthy donors. PCR amplification relied on 60 Vbeta primers (plus 13 Jbeta primers). Clones were read by immunoSEQ multiplex PCR, and TCRdb kept only the in-frame ones, dropping some. The table includes approximately 150,000 clones, roughly four fifths detected once. The CDR3 extends over 16 amino acids. The V segment lost 6 bases and the J segment 6 bases; nucleotides outside the gene matches: 11. Looked up from germline, CDR1 is MDHEN and CDR2 is SYDVKM. The sequence was obtained from a male donor in good health and CMV-seronegative. The genes are TRBV28 and TRBJ1-6; TRBD1 agrees at 7 bases. Sequencing was carried out using PBMCs. The CDR3 bases are TGTGCCAGCAGGATGGGGGGACAGCTCTTTAATTCACCCCTCCACTTT. This codes for CASRMGGQLFNSPLHF.